The entry below gives a single T cell receptor beta chain sequence along with its context. Its antigen remains unidentified. No base quality values were provided; no much bigger clone lies one nucleotide off. The germline ends are 12 bases apart after V is trimmed by 1 base and J by 2 bases. CDR1 LNHDA and CDR2 SQIVND are derived from the germline V gene (reference sequence). The CDR3 runs 15 amino acids, cysteine and phenylalanine included. This entry keeps only the CDR3 DNA: 45 bases, framed from base 1. This entry comes from a study of untreated major depressive disorder (dated by TCRdb to between 2017 and 2018). For context, the study as a whole: In this cross-sectional case-control comparison, antidepressant-free major depressive disorder patients and individually matched non-depressed controls were compared on T cell phenotype and TCR repertoire. Differences in Vbeta 5.1, Vbeta 11 and Vbeta 22 usage observed by flow cytometry in the whole cohort were followed up by sequencing.

The investigation overall reported the following: For the sequencing comparisons, one-tailed planned tests were applied to only three preselected Vbeta families. Because of strict matching and exclusion criteria, the study sample was comparatively small, which limits how generalizable the findings are. In every sequenced subject, all of the top five TRBV05-01 clones were private clones. TRBV25-01 and TRBV02-01 usage followed the flow-cytometry pattern but did not reach statistical significance in the sequencing data. Higher TRBV05-01 (Vbeta 5.1) usage among CD4+ T cells of depressed patients compared with controls was confirmed by sequencing, with p = 0.040 in a one-tailed test.

The Qiagen DNeasy Blood and Tissue Kit was used to extract total genomic DNA from purified CD4+ T cells. The TCRbeta CDR3 region, defined according to IMGT, was amplified and sequenced using immunoSEQ immunosequencing protocols. The original pipeline was this. The immunoSEQ service preprocessed the raw sequence data to correct PCR and sequencing errors. The sequence data were loaded into the immunoSEQ Analyzer and then analyzed further using VDJtools v1.0.7. Patient-control differences were tested with the paired Wilcoxon signed-rank test. Here the immuneACCESS table is served through TCRdb, limited to in-frame sequences with V and J called. Missing clones are a known gap in these copies; in checked studies unresolved V genes cover under half, and the rest lacks a known reason. V, J and clone size were drawn from that table, and D and trimming were deduced from the DNA. A total of under 15,000 clones appear in this sample, 75% to 95% of them only once. 1.7% of the sample comes from the top ten.

Each depressed patient was pairwise matched to a non-depressed control for sex, age, current smoking status and body mass index. All participants were of European descent. To qualify, patients needed a DSM-IV diagnosis of major depressive disorder plus a Hamilton Rating Scale for Depression score of 18 or higher. No psychiatric medication, including antidepressants, had been taken by patients for at least 8 weeks before enrollment. Depression severity ranging from moderate to severe was represented among patients. All participants were excluded for major medical conditions, Axis I/II comorbidities, regular medication or illicit drug use, or drinking over 100 g alcohol weekly. Approximately 30 ml of peripheral blood was collected into EDTA tubes from each participant. Thawed PBMCs underwent magnetic negative selection with the BD IMag Human CD4 T Lymphocyte Enrichment Set to purify CD4+ T cells. A purity of around 94% was typically achieved with the CD4+ enrichment method, as confirmed by flow cytometry. A subgroup of a few case-control pairs, selected blind to chemokine receptor expression and flow-cytometric repertoire skewing results, was subjected to TCRbeta sequencing. Every blood sample was taken in the morning at 8:00 a.m., and Ficoll-Hypaque gradient centrifugation was used to isolate PBMCs. PBMCs were gradually cooled to -80 degrees C for cryopreservation and then kept in liquid nitrogen until assay.

Sequencing was performed on CD4+ T cells from PBMCs. Rearrangement joined TRBV19 to TRBJ2-7, with TRBD1 perhaps the D gene, on 5 matching bases. The TCR was taken from a woman in her thirties with major depressive disorder. Here is the DNA: TGTGCCAGTAGTATAGGGGTAGGGGCCCCCTACGAGCAGTACTTC. It translates as CASSIGVGAPYEQYF. The entire variable domain, with the stretches around the CDR3 drawn from the reference TRBV19 and TRBJ2-7 proteins, is DGGITQSPKYLFRKEGQNVTLSCEQNLNHDAMYWYRQDPGQGLRLIYYSQIVNDFQKGDIAEGYSVSREKKESFPLTVTSAQKNPTAFYLCASSIGVGAPYEQYFGPGTRLTVT.